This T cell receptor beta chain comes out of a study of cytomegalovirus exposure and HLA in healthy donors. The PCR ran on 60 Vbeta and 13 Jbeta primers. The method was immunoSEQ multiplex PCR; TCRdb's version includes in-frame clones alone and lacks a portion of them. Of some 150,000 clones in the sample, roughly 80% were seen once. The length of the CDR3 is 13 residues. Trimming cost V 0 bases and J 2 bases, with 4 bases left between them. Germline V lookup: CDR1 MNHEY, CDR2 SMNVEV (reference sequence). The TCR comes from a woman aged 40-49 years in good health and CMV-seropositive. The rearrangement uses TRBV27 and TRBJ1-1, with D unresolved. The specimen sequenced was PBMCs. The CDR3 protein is CASSLSINTEAFF. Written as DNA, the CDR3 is TGTGCCAGCAGTTTATCTATCAACACTGAAGCTTTCTTT.